The sequence of this T cell receptor (beta chain) was determined in a study of molecular identifiers for immune sequencing clone quantification. Findings and limits, study-wide: Beyond 20 RNA copies, clones held over 97% of effector molecules, compared with under 1% in naive cells.

As CD8+CD4-CCR7+CD45RA+ cells, naive CD8 T cells were sorted. Of note for this clonotype: The antigen remains undetermined. One junction end disagrees with the germline gene, perhaps due to a read error.

One entry per CDR3 protein results from TCRdb running MiXCR on the PCR reads. The sample includes approximately 40,000 distinct CDR3 sequences, approximately 22% of them seen just once. Germline V gene sequence: CDR1 SNHLY, CDR2 FYNNEI. This CDR3 has 16 residues. This TCR was recovered from a human donor in good health. Some libraries in this study had Jurkat cell RNA spiked in. V usage is TRBV2 and J usage is TRBJ2-5, with 10 bases identical to TRBD2. Sequencing was done on a sample of naive CD8+ T cells from blood, with Jurkat cell RNA spiked in. Subset specified: FACS-sorted CD8+CD4-CCR7+CD45RA+ naive T cells. CDR3 amino acids: CATAGPGTSVQETHYF. CDR3 DNA: TGTGCCACGGCGGGCCCCGGGACTAGCGTACAAGAGACCCATTACTTC.